This T cell receptor beta chain is from a study of blood T cell repertoires in COVID-19. For the study at large: Samples of COVID-19 (acute and convalescent) were obtained from the United States, Italy and Spain. In each case, the material was cDNA or gDNA derived from T cells, B-cell-depleted T cells, or PBMCs.

Germline loops: CDR1 MNHEY, CDR2 SVGAGI. V was trimmed by 2 bases and J by 2 bases, leaving 10 bases between them. This CDR3 spans 14 amino acids. Per the study methods: Amplified reference gene primers provided the basis for estimating nucleated cell counts. Method: immunoSEQ multiplex PCR; TCRdb's copy keeps in-frame clones and lacks some. That table is the source of V, J and clone size, and D and trimming were worked out from the DNA. The sample has about 250,000 clones, about 80% seen once. This clone has only one observation. The chain combines TRBV6-5 with TRBJ2-7, with D unclear. Sequencing used peripheral blood. The TCR originated in a person aged 65 to 85 with COVID-19, enrolled during active disease. CDR3 residues: CASSYKPGPYEQYF. CDR3 in DNA: TGTGCCAGCAGTTACAAGCCAGGCCCCTACGAGCAGTACTTC.